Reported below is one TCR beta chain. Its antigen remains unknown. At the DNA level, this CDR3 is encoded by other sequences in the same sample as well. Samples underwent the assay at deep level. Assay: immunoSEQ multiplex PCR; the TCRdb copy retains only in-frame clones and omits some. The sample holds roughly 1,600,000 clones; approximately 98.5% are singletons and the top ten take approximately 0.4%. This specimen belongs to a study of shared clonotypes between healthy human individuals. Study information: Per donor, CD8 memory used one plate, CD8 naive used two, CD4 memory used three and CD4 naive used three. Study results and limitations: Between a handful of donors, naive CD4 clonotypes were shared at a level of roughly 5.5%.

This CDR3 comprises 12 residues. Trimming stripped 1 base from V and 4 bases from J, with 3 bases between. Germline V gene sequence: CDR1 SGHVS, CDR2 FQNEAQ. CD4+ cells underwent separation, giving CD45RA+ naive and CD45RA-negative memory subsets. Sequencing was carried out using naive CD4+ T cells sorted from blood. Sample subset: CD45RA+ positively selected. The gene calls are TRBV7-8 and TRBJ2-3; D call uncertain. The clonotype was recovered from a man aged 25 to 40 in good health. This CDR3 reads CASSLVSDTQYF. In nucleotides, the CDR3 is TGTGCCAGCAGCTTAGTGTCAGATACGCAGTATTTT.